These 13 T cell receptor beta chains came from one sample sequenced in a study of blood T cells in healthy people across ages. Then a second PCR, running roughly 6 to 12 cycles, was carried out with a sample-barcoded 5' primer and a J-beta primer mix. TCRdb re-called the 5' RACE reads through MiXCR, storing one row per CDR3 protein. The table records around 750,000 distinct CDR3 sequences, about 53% of them present only once. The sequencing input was blood. Every receptor here comes from an elderly man in good health.

This clonotype was detected only a few times. The V and J genes are TRBV3-1 and TRBJ2-7, with D unclear. This CDR3 spans 14 amino acids. In germline, CDR1 is LGHDT, CDR2 YNNKEL (reference sequence). V was pared by 2 bases and J by 6 bases, with 14 bases between. The CDR3 coding sequence is TGTGCCAGCAGCCAACAAACCGCCAAGGGCGAGCAGTACTTC. As protein: CASSQQTAKGEQYF.

The chain links TRBV7-2 to TRBJ2-7, with D possibly matching TRBD2 (6 bases). The CDR3 loop spans 15 amino acids. Looked up from germline, CDR1 is SGHTA and CDR2 is FQGNSA. V was trimmed by 6 bases and J by 3 bases, leaving 18 bases between them. The CDR3 DNA reads TGTGCCAGCAGTTCCGGGACTCTCCCCCTCTACGAGCAGTACTTC. Translation gives CASSSGTLPLYEQYF. Full variable domain (outside the CDR3, taken from reference TRBV7-2 and TRBJ2-7): GAGVSQSPSNKVTEKGKDVELRCDPISGHTALYWYRQSLGQGLEFLIYFQGNSAPDKSGLPSDRFSAERTGGSVSTLTIQRTQQEDSAVYLCASSSGTLPLYEQYFGPGTRLTVT.

The sample holds a few counts of this clonotype. CDR3 amino acids: CASSRTGEYGYTF. CDR3 sequence (DNA): TGTGCCAGCAGTCGGACAGGGGAGTATGGCTACACCTTC. The V and J genes are TRBV12-3 or TRBV12-4 and TRBJ1-2; 9 nucleotides match TRBD1. This CDR3 comprises 13 residues. The V gene end was trimmed by 5 bases and the J gene end by 5 bases; junction bases not matched to a gene: 3.

The chain couples TRBV6-2 or TRBV6-3 to TRBJ2-7, with TRBD2 as a possible D gene (5 bases). This CDR3 comprises 12 residues. The V end lost 7 bases, the J end lost 5 bases, and 12 bases lay between the germline ends. Germline V gene lookup returns CDR1 MNHEY and CDR2 SVGEGT. CDR3 nucleotides: TGTGCCAGCACCTCGCGGGTCCACGAGCAGTACTTC. As protein: CASTSRVHEQYF.

The chain couples TRBV6-1 to TRBJ2-3, with D unclear. Trimming took 2 bases from V and 14 from J, leaving 17 bases between them. From germline, CDR1 is MNHNS and CDR2 SASEGT. This CDR3 is 13 amino acids long. CDR3 loop: CASSERSARYAYF. CDR3 sequence (DNA): TGTGCCAGCAGTGAAAGGAGCGCTAGATACGCGTATTTT.

This clonotype was found a few times. The J gene is TRBJ1-2, the V gene TRBV6-2 or TRBV6-3; 7 bases match TRBD1. Germline CDR1 reads MNHEY; CDR2 reads SVGEGT. The CDR3 runs to 15 residues. J was trimmed by 5 bases and V by 5 bases; bases with no gene match: 11. The CDR3 protein is CASSPLRGPAYGYTF. The CDR3 DNA is TGTGCCAGCAGTCCGCTGAGGGGGCCGGCGTATGGCTACACCTTC.

This chain joins TRBV28 and TRBJ2-1, with TRBD1 matching over 10 bases. Germline CDR1 and CDR2: MDHEN and SYDVKM. V gave up 4 bases and J gave up 1 base; unmatched junction bases: 7. The CDR3 spans 17 residues. CDR3 DNA: TGTGCCAGCAGTTGGGGACAGGGGATACAGTCCTACAATGAGCAGTTCTTC. It is translated as CASSWGQGIQSYNEQFF.

The table lists this clonotype with a few counts. The V call is TRBV6-6, the J call TRBJ1-2, with a weak D call TRBD1 (5 bases). The V and J ends lost 0 bases and 0 bases respectively, with 8 bases between them. Germline-derived CDR1 and CDR2 are MNHNY and SVGAGI (reference sequence). The CDR3 totals 15 residues. As DNA, the CDR3 is TGTGCCAGCAGTTACTCGTCGACAGCTAACTATGGCTACACCTTC. Encoded protein: CASSYSSTANYGYTF.

CDR3 nucleotide sequence: TGTGCCAGCGCTCCAATTGGGCCCGCGTCGGGTGATACGCAGTATTTT. As protein: CASAPIGPASGDTQYF. The chain employs TRBV7-3 and TRBJ2-3, with D hard to call. CDR3 length: 16 residues. The germline V gene encodes CDR1 SGHTA and CDR2 FQGTGA. Trimming took off 8 bases at V and 6 bases at J, with 24 bases between the two ends. The full variable domain, in which reference TRBV7-3 and TRBJ2-3 provide the parts outside the CDR3, is GAGVSQTPSNKVTEKGKYVELRCDPISGHTALYWYRQSLGQGPEFLIYFQGTGAADDSGLPNDRFFAVRPEGSVSTLKIQRTERGDSAVYLCASAPIGPASGDTQYFGPGTRLTVL.

This clonotype appeared a few times. The chain links TRBV29-1 to TRBJ2-1; possibly TRBD1 for D (6 bases). This CDR3 has 16 amino acids. The germline V and J ends were trimmed by 7 bases and 4 bases, with 23 bases remaining between them. Germline V lookup: CDR1 SQVTM, CDR2 ANQGSEA. The CDR3 sequence: CSAYKGGHSSYNEQFF. The CDR3, as DNA: TGCAGCGCCTACAAAGGGGGTCACTCGTCGTACAATGAGCAGTTCTTC.

The rearrangement uses TRBV7-2 and TRBJ2-1; D unclear. The CDR3 has 13 residues. V dropped 1 base and J dropped 15 bases, with 16 bases sitting between them. Germline assignment: CDR1 SGHTA and CDR2 FQGNSA. The CDR3: CASSLDGQWGPFF. In DNA form, the CDR3 reads TGTGCCAGCAGCTTAGACGGCCAGTGGGGTCCGTTCTTC.

Notes on this clonotype: One base away lies a much larger clone, so this may be a sequencing read error. The rearrangement uses TRBV11-1 and TRBJ2-1; possible D gene TRBD2, 6 bases. Deletions cut 4 bases from V and 4 bases from J, with 11 bases between. From germline, CDR1 is SGHAT and CDR2 FQDESV (reference sequence). The CDR3 loop spans 14 amino acids. CDR3: CASSSYGGYNEQFF. CDR3 bases: TGTGCCAGCAGCTCGTACGGGGGTTACAATGAGCAGTTCTTC.

The J gene is TRBJ2-1, the V gene TRBV12-3 or TRBV12-4, with D possibly matching TRBD1 (5 bases). This CDR3 comprises 14 residues. The ends were cut back, 8 bases at V and 3 bases at J, with 14 bases in the middle. CDR3 region: CASLLGRGYNEQFF. The CDR3 DNA reads as TGTGCCAGCCTATTAGGTAGGGGCTACAATGAGCAGTTCTTC.